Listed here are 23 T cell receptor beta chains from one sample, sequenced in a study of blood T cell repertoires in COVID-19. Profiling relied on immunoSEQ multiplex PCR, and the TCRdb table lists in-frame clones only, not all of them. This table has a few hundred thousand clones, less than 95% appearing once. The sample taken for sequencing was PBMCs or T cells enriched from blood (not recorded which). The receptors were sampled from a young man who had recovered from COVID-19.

The CDR3 DNA is TGCAGTGCCGGGACTAGCAGGTACAATGAGCAGTTCTTC. Translated: CSAGTSRYNEQFF. This chain joins TRBV29-1 and TRBJ2-1; 9 nucleotides agree with TRBD2. This CDR3 has 13 residues. CDR1 SQVTM and CDR2 ANQGSEA come from the germline V gene.

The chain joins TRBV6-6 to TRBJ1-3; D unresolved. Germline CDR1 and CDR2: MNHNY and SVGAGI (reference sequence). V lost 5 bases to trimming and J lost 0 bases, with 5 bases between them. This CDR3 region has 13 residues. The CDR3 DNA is TGTGCCAGCAGTCCTCCCTCTGGAAACACCATATATTTT. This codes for CASSPPSGNTIYF.

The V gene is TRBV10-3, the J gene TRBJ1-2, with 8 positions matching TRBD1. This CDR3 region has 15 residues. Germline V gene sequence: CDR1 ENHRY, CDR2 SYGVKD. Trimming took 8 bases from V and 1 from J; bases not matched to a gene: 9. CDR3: CAIRAGGSSNYGYTF. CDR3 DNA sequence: TGTGCCATCCGGGCAGGGGGCTCGAGTAACTATGGCTACACCTTC.

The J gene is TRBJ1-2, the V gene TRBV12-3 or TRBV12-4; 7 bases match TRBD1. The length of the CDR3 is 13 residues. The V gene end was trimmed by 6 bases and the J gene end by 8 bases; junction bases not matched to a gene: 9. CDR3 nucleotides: TGTGCCAGCAGCCCACAGGGGATGGGGGGCTACACCTTC. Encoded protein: CASSPQGMGGYTF.

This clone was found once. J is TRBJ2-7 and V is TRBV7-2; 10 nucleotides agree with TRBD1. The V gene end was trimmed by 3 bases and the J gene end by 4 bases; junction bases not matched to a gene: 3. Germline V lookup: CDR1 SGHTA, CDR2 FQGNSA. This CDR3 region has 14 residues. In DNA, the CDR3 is TGTGCCAGCAGCTTCGACAGGGGGCTTTACGAGCAGTACTTC. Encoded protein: CASSFDRGLYEQYF.

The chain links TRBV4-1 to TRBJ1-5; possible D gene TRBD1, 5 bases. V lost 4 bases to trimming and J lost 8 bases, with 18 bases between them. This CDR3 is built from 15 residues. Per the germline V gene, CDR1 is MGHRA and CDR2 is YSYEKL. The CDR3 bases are TGCGCCAGCAGCCGTAATGGAGGGGAACGGGAGCCCCAGCATTTT. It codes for CASSRNGGEREPQHF.

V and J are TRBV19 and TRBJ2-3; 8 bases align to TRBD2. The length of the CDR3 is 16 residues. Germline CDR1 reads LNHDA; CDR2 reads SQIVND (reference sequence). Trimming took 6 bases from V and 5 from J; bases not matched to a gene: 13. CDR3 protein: CASRRDAGGPGDTQYF. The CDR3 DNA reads TGTGCCAGTAGGAGGGACGCGGGAGGCCCGGGAGATACGCAGTATTTT. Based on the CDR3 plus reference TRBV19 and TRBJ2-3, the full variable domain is DGGITQSPKYLFRKEGQNVTLSCEQNLNHDAMYWYRQDPGQGLRLIYYSQIVNDFQKGDIAEGYSVSREKKESFPLTVTSAQKNPTAFYLCASRRDAGGPGDTQYFGPGTRLTVL.

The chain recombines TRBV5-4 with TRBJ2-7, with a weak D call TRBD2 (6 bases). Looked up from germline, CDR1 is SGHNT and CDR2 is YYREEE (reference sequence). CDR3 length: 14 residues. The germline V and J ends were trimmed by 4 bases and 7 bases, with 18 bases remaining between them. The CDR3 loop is CASSPGLESWEQYF. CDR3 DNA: TGTGCCAGCAGCCCGGGACTGGAATCTTGGGAGCAGTACTTC.

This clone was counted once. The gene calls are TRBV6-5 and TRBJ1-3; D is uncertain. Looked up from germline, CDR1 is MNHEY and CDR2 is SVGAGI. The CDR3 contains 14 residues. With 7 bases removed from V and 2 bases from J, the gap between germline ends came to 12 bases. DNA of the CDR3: TGTGCCAGCAAATCAGGCGGGGCTGGAAACACCATATATTTT. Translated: CASKSGGAGNTIYF.

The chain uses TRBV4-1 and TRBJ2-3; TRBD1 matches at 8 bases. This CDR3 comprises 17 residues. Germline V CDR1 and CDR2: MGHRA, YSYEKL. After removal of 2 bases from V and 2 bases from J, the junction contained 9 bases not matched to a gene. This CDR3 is CASSQPRTGRITDTQYF. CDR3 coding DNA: TGCGCCAGCAGCCAACCCCGGACAGGGAGGATCACAGATACGCAGTATTTT.

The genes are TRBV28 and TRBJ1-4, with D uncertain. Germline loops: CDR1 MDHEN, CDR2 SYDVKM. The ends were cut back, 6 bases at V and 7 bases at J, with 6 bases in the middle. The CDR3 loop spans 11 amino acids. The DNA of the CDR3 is TGTGCCAGCAGCCCTCCTGAAAAACTGTTTTTT. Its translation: CASSPPEKLFF.

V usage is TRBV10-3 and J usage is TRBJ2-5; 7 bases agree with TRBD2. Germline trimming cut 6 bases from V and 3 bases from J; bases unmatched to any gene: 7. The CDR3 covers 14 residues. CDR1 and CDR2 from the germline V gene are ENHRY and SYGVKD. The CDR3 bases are TGTGCCATCAGCGGCCTAGCGGATGAAGAGACCCAGTACTTC. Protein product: CAISGLADEETQYF.

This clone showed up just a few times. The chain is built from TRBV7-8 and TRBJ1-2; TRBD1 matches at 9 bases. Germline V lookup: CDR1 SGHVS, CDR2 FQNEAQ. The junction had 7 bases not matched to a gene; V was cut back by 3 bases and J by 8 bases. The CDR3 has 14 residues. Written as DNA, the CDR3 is TGTGCCAGCAGCTTGGGACAGGGCAATCGGGGCTACACCTTC. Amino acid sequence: CASSLGQGNRGYTF.

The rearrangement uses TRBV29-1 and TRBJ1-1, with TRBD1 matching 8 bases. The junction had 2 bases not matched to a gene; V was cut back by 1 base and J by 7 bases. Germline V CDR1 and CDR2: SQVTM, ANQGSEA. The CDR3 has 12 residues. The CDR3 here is CSVEVDRGEAFF. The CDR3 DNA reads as TGCAGCGTTGAAGTTGACAGGGGTGAAGCTTTCTTT.

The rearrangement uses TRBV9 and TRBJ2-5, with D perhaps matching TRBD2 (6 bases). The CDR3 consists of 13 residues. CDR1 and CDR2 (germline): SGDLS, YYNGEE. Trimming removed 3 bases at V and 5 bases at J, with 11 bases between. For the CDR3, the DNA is TGTGCCAGCAGCGCGAGACTAGGGGAGACCCAGTACTTC. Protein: CASSARLGETQYF.

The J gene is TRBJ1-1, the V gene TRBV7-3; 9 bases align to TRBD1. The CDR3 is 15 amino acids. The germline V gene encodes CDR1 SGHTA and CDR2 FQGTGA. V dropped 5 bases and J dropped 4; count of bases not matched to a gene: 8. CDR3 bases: TGTGCCAGCAGCCAGGGACAGGGAAGGGGCACTGAAGCTTTCTTT. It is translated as CASSQGQGRGTEAFF.

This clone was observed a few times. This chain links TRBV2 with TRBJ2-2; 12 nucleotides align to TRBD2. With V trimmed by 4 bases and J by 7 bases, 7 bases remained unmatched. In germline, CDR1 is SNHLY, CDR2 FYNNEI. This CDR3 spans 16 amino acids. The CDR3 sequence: CASSAASGRALGELFF. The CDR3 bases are TGTGCCAGCAGTGCGGCTAGCGGGAGGGCCCTCGGGGAGCTGTTTTTT.

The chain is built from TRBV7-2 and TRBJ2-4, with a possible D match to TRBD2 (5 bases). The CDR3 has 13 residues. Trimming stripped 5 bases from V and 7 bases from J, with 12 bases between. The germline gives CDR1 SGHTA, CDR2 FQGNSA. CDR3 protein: CASSLGGMNIQYF. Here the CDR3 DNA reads TGTGCCAGCAGCCTCGGAGGAATGAACATTCAGTACTTC. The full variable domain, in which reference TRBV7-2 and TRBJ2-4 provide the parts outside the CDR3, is GAGVSQSPSNKVTEKGKDVELRCDPISGHTALYWYRQSLGQGLEFLIYFQGNSAPDKSGLPSDRFSAERTGGSVSTLTIQRTQQEDSAVYLCASSLGGMNIQYFGAGTRLSVL.

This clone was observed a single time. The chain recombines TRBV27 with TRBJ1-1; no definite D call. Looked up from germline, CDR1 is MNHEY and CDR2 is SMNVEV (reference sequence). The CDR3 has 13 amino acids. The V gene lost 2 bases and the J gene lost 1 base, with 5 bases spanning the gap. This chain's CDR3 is CASSLRQNTEAFF. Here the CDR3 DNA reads TGTGCCAGCAGTTTACGACAGAACACTGAAGCTTTCTTT.

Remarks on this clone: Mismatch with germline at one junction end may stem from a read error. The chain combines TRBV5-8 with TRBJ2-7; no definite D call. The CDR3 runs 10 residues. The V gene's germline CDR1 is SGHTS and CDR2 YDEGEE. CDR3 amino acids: CASSSSEQYF. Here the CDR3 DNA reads TGTGCCAGCAGCTCCTCCGAGCAGTACTTC.

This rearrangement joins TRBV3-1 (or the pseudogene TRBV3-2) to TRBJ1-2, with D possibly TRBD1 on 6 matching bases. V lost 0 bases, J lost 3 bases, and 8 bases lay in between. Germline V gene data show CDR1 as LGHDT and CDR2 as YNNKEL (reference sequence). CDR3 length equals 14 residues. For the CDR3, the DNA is TGTGCCAGCAGCCAAGACCAGGGGTACTATGGCTACACCTTC. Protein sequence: CASSQDQGYYGYTF.

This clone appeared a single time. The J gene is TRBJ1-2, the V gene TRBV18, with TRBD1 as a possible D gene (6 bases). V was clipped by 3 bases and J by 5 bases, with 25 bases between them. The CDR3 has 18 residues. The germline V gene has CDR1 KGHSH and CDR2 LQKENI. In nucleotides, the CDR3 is TGTGCCAGCTCACCCACCGCCGTCCGGGCGGGGGCTTTATATGGCTACACCTTC. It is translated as CASSPTAVRAGALYGYTF.

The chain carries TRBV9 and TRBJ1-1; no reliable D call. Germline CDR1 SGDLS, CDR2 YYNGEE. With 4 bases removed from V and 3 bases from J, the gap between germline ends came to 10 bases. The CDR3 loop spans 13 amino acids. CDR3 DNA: TGTGCCAGCAGCCCTAGAAGCGACACTGAAGCTTTCTTT. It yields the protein CASSPRSDTEAFF.